This T cell receptor (beta chain) was captured by sequencing in a study of blood T cell repertoires in COVID-19 (dated by TCRdb to 2018 to 2021). General notes on the study: Collaborator samples came from the United States, Italy and Spain and covered acute and convalescent phases of COVID-19. Samples came from the ongoing ImmuneRACE study (first 160 participants) plus 1,254 subjects from 6 global collaborators. The sample metadata nearly always contained a de-identified subject ID, COVID-19 status, age in years and sex. HLA class I and class II types, where available, came from metadata supplied by the sample provider rather than from assay-based typing. The repertoires were released in a freely available public database intended as a resource for research on the immune response to SARS-CoV-2. The prospective study material was composed of cDNA or gDNA derived from T cells, B-cell-depleted T cells, or PBMCs. The dataset comprised deeply sampled blood TCRbeta repertoires from subjects exposed to, actively infected with, or recovered from COVID-19. Overall study results and their limits: Clinical and demographic metadata were provided uncurated, with the amount varying by source and participant.

The V end gives up 0 bases and the J end 1 base, leaving 2 bases in the junction not matched to a gene. Its CDR3 holds 16 amino acids, cysteine through phenylalanine. Only the CDR3 DNA is retained, 48 bases long and in frame from the first base. The germline V gene sets CDR1 to SGHDT and CDR2 to YYEEEE. As regards this clone: Its antigen is unknown. Base qualities are not at hand, and no much larger clone is one base apart.

The collaborating institutions used their own protocols to collect whole blood in K2EDTA tubes. Collaborator samples were shipped for TCRbeta analysis as frozen whole blood, isolated PBMCs, or DNA extracted from either sample type. The immunoSEQ Assay, a bias-controlled multiplex PCR, was used to amplify TCRbeta CDR3 regions from genomic DNA. As for how the authors treated the data: The number of nucleated cells in each sample was estimated by amplification of reference gene primers within the assay. To quantify the absolute abundance of each unique TCRbeta CDR3 rearrangement, sequence reads were collapsed and filtered. For each sample, productive Simpson clonality was calculated by taking the square root of Simpson's diversity index across productive rearrangements. Not all clones reach the TCRdb copy of this immuneACCESS table, which keeps in-frame sequences only. Checked studies attribute under half of the gap to unresolved V genes and leave the rest unexplained. V and J calls and clone size are as listed in that table; D and trimming were resolved from the DNA. The sample table holds over 130,000 clones, of which around 82% were seen once. Approximately 8% of the sample comes from the top ten.

The sequence was collected from a human donor in a cohort sampled during active COVID-19. Specimen: peripheral blood. The chain is assembled from TRBV5-6 and TRBJ1-4, with 8 junctional bases fitting TRBD1. The CDR3 loop reads CASSLGQGRTNEKLFF. In nucleotides, the sequence is TGTGCCAGCAGCTTGGGACAGGGGAGAACTAATGAAAAACTGTTTTTT.